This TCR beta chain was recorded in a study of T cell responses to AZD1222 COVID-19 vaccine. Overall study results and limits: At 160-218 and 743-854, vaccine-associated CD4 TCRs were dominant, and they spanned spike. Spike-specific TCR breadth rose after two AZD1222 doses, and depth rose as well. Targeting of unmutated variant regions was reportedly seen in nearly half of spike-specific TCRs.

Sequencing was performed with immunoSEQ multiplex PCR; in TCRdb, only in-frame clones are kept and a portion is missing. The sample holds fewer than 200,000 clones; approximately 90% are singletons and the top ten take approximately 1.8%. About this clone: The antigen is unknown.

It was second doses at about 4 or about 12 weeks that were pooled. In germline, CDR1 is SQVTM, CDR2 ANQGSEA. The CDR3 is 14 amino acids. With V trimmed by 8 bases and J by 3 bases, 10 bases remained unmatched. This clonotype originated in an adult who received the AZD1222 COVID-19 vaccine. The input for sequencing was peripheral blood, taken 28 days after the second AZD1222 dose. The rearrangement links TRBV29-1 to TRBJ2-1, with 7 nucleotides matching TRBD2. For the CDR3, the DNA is TGCAGCTCCAGCCCGGGACTAAACTACAATGAGCAGTTCTTC. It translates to CSSSPGLNYNEQFF.